Listed below are T cell receptor beta chains from one sample, sequenced in a study of blood T cell repertoires in COVID-19. Assay used: immunoSEQ multiplex PCR; TCRdb lists only in-frame clones, some missing. Of 150,000 to 200,000 clones in the sample, more than 85% were seen once. Specimen: PBMCs or T cells enriched from blood (not recorded which). Receptor source: a woman aged 40 to 49 in a cohort exposed to, infected with or recovered from COVID-19 (not recorded which). CDR3s include the opening cysteine and the closing phenylalanine or tryptophan. Fields, in order: CDR3 protein, CDR3 DNA, V gene, D gene, J gene, clone size. D genes are given only for firm matches. Only some rows state a clone size, as once, few, many or a class for expanded clones.

CDR3 protein: CASISLRNRDEQYF
CDR3 DNA: TGTGCCAGCATTTCACTCCGTAACAGGGACGAGCAGTACTTC
V gene: TRBV11-2
D gene: -
J gene: TRBJ2-7
clone size: -

CDR3 protein: CASGLILSTTYEQYF
CDR3 DNA: TGTGCTAGTGGTCTCATTCTCAGTACAACCTACGAGCAGTACTTC
V gene: TRBV12-5
D gene: -
J gene: TRBJ2-7
clone size: -

CDR3 protein: CASSQSRGGAYEQYF
CDR3 DNA: TGTGCCAGCAGCCAATCTCGAGGGGGAGCCTACGAGCAGTACTTC
V gene: TRBV16
D gene: -
J gene: TRBJ2-7
clone size: -

CDR3 protein: CASSVEEGALPDTQYF
CDR3 DNA: TGTGCCAGCAGCGTAGAGGAGGGAGCCCTCCCAGATACGCAGTATTTT
V gene: TRBV9
D gene: -
J gene: TRBJ2-3
clone size: -

CDR3 protein: CASSQDRRGRSEKLFF
CDR3 DNA: TGCGCCAGCAGCCAAGATCGCAGGGGGCGCAGTGAAAAACTGTTTTTT
V gene: TRBV4-3
D gene: TRBD1
J gene: TRBJ1-4
clone size: once

CDR3 protein: CASSISGSALNEQFF
CDR3 DNA: TGTGCCAGTAGTATAAGCGGATCCGCCCTCAATGAGCAGTTCTTC
V gene: TRBV19
D gene: -
J gene: TRBJ2-1
clone size: -

CDR3 protein: CASSPTADTEAFF
CDR3 DNA: TGTGCCAGCTCACCTACAGCTGACACTGAAGCTTTCTTT
V gene: TRBV18
D gene: -
J gene: TRBJ1-1
clone size: -

CDR3 protein: CASSGAGNQETQYF
CDR3 DNA: TGTGCCAGCAGCGGAGCGGGGAACCAAGAGACCCAGTACTTC
V gene: TRBV11-3
D gene: TRBD2
J gene: TRBJ2-5
clone size: -

CDR3 protein: CASSLGLGGTEAFF
CDR3 DNA: TGTGCCAGCAGCTTAGGCCTCGGGGGCACTGAAGCTTTCTTT
V gene: TRBV7-2
D gene: -
J gene: TRBJ1-1
clone size: -

CDR3 protein: CASSIGQGHQPQHF
CDR3 DNA: TGTGCCAGCAGCATCGGACAGGGACATCAGCCCCAGCATTTT
V gene: TRBV27
D gene: TRBD1
J gene: TRBJ1-5
clone size: -

CDR3 protein: CASSRTESYEQYF
CDR3 DNA: TGTGCCAGCAGTCGGACAGAGAGCTACGAGCAGTACTTC
V gene: TRBV6-5
D gene: -
J gene: TRBJ2-7
clone size: -

CDR3 protein: CASSLGKRGGWVEQFF
CDR3 DNA: TGTGCCAGCAGCTTAGGGAAGCGGGGGGGATGGGTTGAGCAGTTCTTC
V gene: TRBV7-9
D gene: TRBD2
J gene: TRBJ2-1
clone size: -

CDR3 protein: CASSRQGFGEAFF
CDR3 DNA: TGTGCCAGTAGCCGACAGGGTTTCGGTGAAGCTTTCTTT
V gene: TRBV19
D gene: TRBD1
J gene: TRBJ1-1
clone size: few

CDR3 protein: CSVEDKGGSSYEQYF
CDR3 DNA: TGCAGCGTTGAAGATAAAGGGGGAAGCTCCTACGAGCAGTACTTC
V gene: TRBV29-1
D gene: -
J gene: TRBJ2-7
clone size: -

CDR3 protein: CASSLHPNEQYF
CDR3 DNA: TGCGCCAGCAGCTTGCATCCTAACGAGCAGTACTTC
V gene: TRBV5-1
D gene: -
J gene: TRBJ2-7
clone size: few

CDR3 protein: CASSHTYQVVYGYTF
CDR3 DNA: TGTGCCAGCAGTCATACTTACCAGGTTGTCTATGGCTACACCTTC
V gene: TRBV5-4
D gene: -
J gene: TRBJ1-2
clone size: -

CDR3 protein: CAISEFFRGDIYEQYF
CDR3 DNA: TGTGCCATCAGTGAGTTCTTTCGGGGGGATATCTACGAGCAGTACTTC
V gene: TRBV10-3
D gene: TRBD2
J gene: TRBJ2-7
clone size: -

CDR3 protein: CASSQVGRGNQETQYF
CDR3 DNA: TGTGCCAGCAGCCAAGTCGGCAGGGGGAACCAAGAGACCCAGTACTTC
V gene: TRBV3-1/TRBV3-2
D gene: TRBD1
J gene: TRBJ2-5
clone size: few

CDR3 protein: CATSDLLRENEQFF
CDR3 DNA: TGTGCCACCAGTGATTTACTCAGGGAAAATGAGCAGTTCTTC
V gene: TRBV24-1
D gene: -
J gene: TRBJ2-1
clone size: few

CDR3 protein: CASSLRGFTDTQYF
CDR3 DNA: TGCGCCAGCAGCTTGCGGGGGTTTACAGATACGCAGTATTTT
V gene: TRBV5-1
D gene: -
J gene: TRBJ2-3
clone size: -

CDR3 protein: CASSSGLAGPDTQYF
CDR3 DNA: TGTGCCAGCAGTTCGGGACTAGCGGGCCCAGATACGCAGTATTTT
V gene: TRBV6-2/TRBV6-3
D gene: TRBD2
J gene: TRBJ2-3
clone size: -

CDR3 protein: CAISEGGASSGNTIYF
CDR3 DNA: TGTGCCATCAGTGAGGGGGGCGCATCCTCTGGAAACACCATATATTTT
V gene: TRBV10-3
D gene: -
J gene: TRBJ1-3
clone size: once

CDR3 protein: CASSWGQKTYMNTEAFF
CDR3 DNA: TGTGCCAGCAGCTGGGGACAGAAAACTTATATGAACACTGAAGCTTTCTTT
V gene: TRBV5-6
D gene: TRBD1
J gene: TRBJ1-1
clone size: once

CDR3 protein: CASSTGTASYGYTF
CDR3 DNA: TGTGCCAGCAGTACCGGGACAGCCTCATATGGCTACACCTTC
V gene: TRBV6-2/TRBV6-3
D gene: TRBD1
J gene: TRBJ1-2
clone size: once

CDR3 protein: CASSSTGYGYTF
CDR3 DNA: TGCGCCAGCAGCTCGACAGGGTACGGCTACACCTTC
V gene: TRBV4-1
D gene: TRBD1
J gene: TRBJ1-2
clone size: -

CDR3 protein: CASSQLYQSYEQYF
CDR3 DNA: TGTGCCAGCAGCCAATTGTACCAGTCCTACGAGCAGTACTTC
V gene: TRBV16
D gene: -
J gene: TRBJ2-7
clone size: -

CDR3 protein: CASSRSAGSYEQYF
CDR3 DNA: TGTGCCAGCAGTCGATCGGCAGGTTCCTACGAGCAGTACTTC
V gene: TRBV5-8
D gene: -
J gene: TRBJ2-7
clone size: -

CDR3 protein: CASRKASGGLYEQYF
CDR3 DNA: TGCGCCAGCAGGAAGGCTAGCGGGGGCCTCTACGAGCAGTACTTC
V gene: TRBV10-2
D gene: TRBD2
J gene: TRBJ2-7
clone size: -

CDR3 protein: CASSWGHGYTF
CDR3 DNA: TGTGCCAGTTCCTGGGGGCACGGCTACACCTTC
V gene: TRBV19
D gene: -
J gene: TRBJ1-2
clone size: -

CDR3 protein: CASSPLGSTGELFF
CDR3 DNA: TGTGCCAGCAGCCCCCTCGGGTCCACCGGGGAGCTGTTTTTT
V gene: TRBV7-9
D gene: -
J gene: TRBJ2-2
clone size: -

CDR3 protein: CASSYNRDSTNEKLFF
CDR3 DNA: TGTGCCAGCAGTTACAACCGGGACTCCACCAATGAAAAACTGTTTTTT
V gene: TRBV6-2/TRBV6-3
D gene: -
J gene: TRBJ1-4
clone size: -

CDR3 protein: CASSDGQGLSYEQYF
CDR3 DNA: TGTGCCAGCAGTGATGGGCAGGGGTTGTCCTACGAGCAGTACTTC
V gene: TRBV2
D gene: -
J gene: TRBJ2-7
clone size: -

CDR3 protein: CASSIDGRQYGFF
CDR3 DNA: TGTGCCAGTAGTATAGATGGCCGCCAATATGGGTTCTTC
V gene: TRBV19
D gene: -
J gene: TRBJ2-1
clone size: once

CDR3 protein: CASSLAPWGVGYTF
CDR3 DNA: TGCGCCAGCAGCTTGGCCCCGTGGGGAGTGGGCTACACCTTC
V gene: TRBV5-1
D gene: -
J gene: TRBJ1-2
clone size: -

CDR3 protein: CASSMGPGTGFDDEQFF
CDR3 DNA: TGTGCCAGTAGTATGGGACCAGGGACAGGGTTTGACGATGAGCAGTTCTTC
V gene: TRBV19
D gene: TRBD1
J gene: TRBJ2-1
clone size: -

CDR3 protein: CASSPQLAGGLTGELFF
CDR3 DNA: TGTGCCAGCAGCCCCCAACTAGCGGGAGGTCTCACCGGGGAGCTGTTTTTT
V gene: TRBV7-9
D gene: TRBD2
J gene: TRBJ2-2
clone size: -

CDR3 protein: CASSISQGREQYF
CDR3 DNA: TGTGCCAGCAGTATCAGCCAGGGTCGCGAGCAGTACTTC
V gene: TRBV27
D gene: -
J gene: TRBJ2-7
clone size: -

CDR3 protein: CATSRTGEGNQPQHF
CDR3 DNA: TGTGCCACCAGCCGGACAGGGGAAGGCAATCAGCCCCAGCATTTT
V gene: TRBV24-1
D gene: TRBD1
J gene: TRBJ1-5
clone size: -

CDR3 protein: CASSLVGRAYEQYF
CDR3 DNA: TGTGCCAGCAGCTTAGTGGGCAGAGCCTACGAGCAGTACTTC
V gene: TRBV11-2
D gene: -
J gene: TRBJ2-7
clone size: -

CDR3 protein: CASSQEQIYGYTF
CDR3 DNA: TGTGCCAGCAGCCAAGAACAGATCTATGGCTACACCTTC
V gene: TRBV4-2
D gene: -
J gene: TRBJ1-2
clone size: -

CDR3 protein: CASIPDNHNEQFF
CDR3 DNA: TGTGCCAGCATTCCAGACAATCACAATGAGCAGTTCTTC
V gene: TRBV5-5
D gene: -
J gene: TRBJ2-1
clone size: -

CDR3 protein: CAWSEGRVLYF
CDR3 DNA: TGTGCCTGGAGTGAAGGCAGGGTGTTGTACTTC
V gene: TRBV30
D gene: -
J gene: TRBJ2-7
clone size: few

CDR3 protein: CASSLLTGSSYEQYF
CDR3 DNA: TGTGCCAGCAGCCTCCTGACAGGGAGCTCCTACGAGCAGTACTTC
V gene: TRBV14
D gene: TRBD1
J gene: TRBJ2-7
clone size: -

CDR3 protein: CASYPPGNTGELFF
CDR3 DNA: TGTGCCAGCTACCCCCCCGGGAACACCGGGGAGCTGTTTTTT
V gene: TRBV7-2
D gene: -
J gene: TRBJ2-2
clone size: -

CDR3 protein: CASSQELVGGVYNEQFF
CDR3 DNA: TGTGCCAGCAGCCAAGAATTAGTCGGGGGGGTTTACAATGAGCAGTTCTTC
V gene: TRBV14
D gene: TRBD2
J gene: TRBJ2-1
clone size: many

CDR3 protein: CASSLEFRGHHDNEQFF
CDR3 DNA: TGTGCCAGCAGCTTAGAATTTCGAGGCCACCACGACAATGAGCAGTTCTTC
V gene: TRBV7-8
D gene: -
J gene: TRBJ2-1
clone size: -

CDR3 protein: CASSLTARGGGAWNEQFF
CDR3 DNA: TGTGCCAGCAGCTTAACCGCCAGGGGCGGGGGGGCATGGAATGAGCAGTTCTTC
V gene: TRBV7-8
D gene: TRBD2
J gene: TRBJ2-1
clone size: -

CDR3 protein: CASSRYGPLEPQHF
CDR3 DNA: TGTGCCAGCAGCCGATATGGGCCGCTGGAGCCCCAGCATTTT
V gene: TRBV3-1/TRBV3-2
D gene: -
J gene: TRBJ1-5
clone size: few

CDR3 protein: CASSAHRDRNYGYTF
CDR3 DNA: TGTGCCAGCAGCGCACACCGGGACAGGAACTATGGCTACACCTTC
V gene: TRBV9
D gene: TRBD1
J gene: TRBJ1-2
clone size: -

CDR3 protein: CASSAGNTIYF
CDR3 DNA: TGTGCCAGCAGTGCGGGAAACACCATATATTTT
V gene: TRBV6-4
D gene: -
J gene: TRBJ1-3
clone size: -

CDR3 protein: CASSAQGGFLEAFF
CDR3 DNA: TGTGCCAGCAGCGCACAGGGTGGATTTCTTGAAGCTTTCTTT
V gene: TRBV2
D gene: -
J gene: TRBJ1-1
clone size: -

CDR3 protein: CASSLRGLETQYF
CDR3 DNA: TGTGCCAGCAGCTTAAGAGGCCTAGAGACCCAGTACTTC
V gene: TRBV7-6
D gene: -
J gene: TRBJ2-5
clone size: -

CDR3 protein: CAISESRQGGYRSGANVLTF
CDR3 DNA: TGTGCCATCAGTGAGTCGAGACAGGGGGGTTACCGCTCTGGGGCCAACGTCCTGACTTTC
V gene: TRBV10-3
D gene: TRBD1
J gene: TRBJ2-6
clone size: -